The rows below give T cell receptor beta chains drawn from one sample of a study of blood T cell repertoires in COVID-19. The protocol was immunoSEQ multiplex PCR, while the TCRdb copy is restricted to in-frame clones and leaves out a portion. The sample includes about 280,000 clones, 91% of them seen just once. Sequenced sample: PBMCs or T cells enriched from blood (not recorded which). Receptors originate from a man aged 40-50 years who had been exposed to COVID-19. Each CDR3 is given with its conserved first and last residue. A D gene is named only where the DNA matches it firmly. Rows give clone size only sometimes, using once, few, many, or a class for an expanded clone.

CAISDGARGQETQYF	TGTGCCATCAGTGACGGAGCGCGGGGGCAAGAGACCCAGTACTTC	TRBD2	TRBJ2-5	once	TRBV10-3
CASSLGLGLAGSYNEQFF	TGTGCCAGCAGCTTAGGGCTGGGACTAGCGGGGTCCTACAATGAGCAGTTCTTC	TRBD2	TRBJ2-1	.	TRBV11-2
CASSPNSGRGSTDTQYF	TGTGCCAGCAGTCCAAATAGCGGGAGGGGTAGCACAGATACGCAGTATTTT	TRBD2	TRBJ2-3	.	TRBV7-6
CASSFDWDEQFF	TGTGCCAGCAGCTTTGACTGGGATGAGCAGTTCTTC	.	TRBJ2-1	.	TRBV5-6
CASSMQPGLAGELFF	TGTGCCAGCAGTATGCAACCGGGACTAGCCGGGGAGCTGTTTTTT	TRBD2	TRBJ2-2	.	TRBV2
CASSWRTQQYF	TGTGCCAGCAGTTGGAGGACCCAGCAGTACTTC	.	TRBJ2-7	.	TRBV28
CASSLLERARSTDTQYF	TGTGCCAGCTCGCTCCTTGAGAGGGCCCGGTCCACAGATACGCAGTATTTT	.	TRBJ2-3	.	TRBV18
CASSPSMEEKLFF	TGCGCCAGCAGCCCATCTATGGAGGAAAAACTGTTTTTT	.	TRBJ1-4	.	TRBV4-3
CATSDPQGGNQPQHF	TGTGCCACCAGTGACCCACAGGGGGGCAATCAGCCCCAGCATTTT	TRBD1	TRBJ1-5	.	TRBV24-1
CASKEGTLNYGYTF	TGTGCCAGTAAGGAGGGAACCTTGAACTATGGCTACACCTTC	.	TRBJ1-2	.	TRBV19
CASSQGTSGSGVGELFF	TGTGCCAGCAGCCAAGGAACTAGCGGGAGCGGAGTCGGGGAGCTGTTTTTT	TRBD2	TRBJ2-2	.	TRBV4-2
CASSGGGGLYNEQFF	TGTGCCAGCAGCGGAGGCGGGGGACTCTACAATGAGCAGTTCTTC	TRBD2	TRBJ2-1	once	TRBV9
CASATGAFNEKLFF	TGTGCTAGTGCTACAGGGGCTTTTAATGAAAAACTGTTTTTT	TRBD1	TRBJ1-4	.	TRBV12-5
CASSFLGAEAFF	TGTGCCAGCAGTTTTTTGGGAGCTGAAGCTTTCTTT	.	TRBJ1-1	once	TRBV6-2/TRBV6-3
CASSQVTGYGYTF	TGCGCCAGCAGCCAAGTCACAGGTTATGGCTACACCTTC	.	TRBJ1-2	once	TRBV4-3
CASSSSGQGLRTEAFF	TGTGCCAGCAGTTCATCGGGACAGGGTTTAAGGACTGAAGCTTTCTTT	TRBD1	TRBJ1-1	.	TRBV28
CASSQEERRKETQYF	TGCGCCAGCAGCCAAGAGGAGCGCCGCAAAGAGACCCAGTACTTC	.	TRBJ2-5	.	TRBV4-1
CASSGKAGTGNYEQYF	TGTGCCAGCAGTGGCAAAGCCGGGACAGGGAACTACGAGCAGTACTTC	TRBD1	TRBJ2-7	.	TRBV6-1
CASSLGQGNSPLHF	TGTGCCAGCAGCTTAGGGCAGGGGAATTCACCCCTCCACTTT	.	TRBJ1-6	.	TRBV5-4
CASGSRGREQYF	TGTGCCAGCGGCTCTAGGGGGCGCGAGCAGTACTTC	.	TRBJ2-7	.	TRBV21-1
CASFGGGRDGNEQFF	TGTGCCAGCTTTGGGGGCGGGAGAGACGGGAATGAGCAGTTCTTC	.	TRBJ2-1	.	TRBV2
CSVESGFTEAFF	TGCAGCGTTGAATCGGGGTTCACTGAAGCTTTCTTT	.	TRBJ1-1	.	TRBV29-1
CASSQAVSNQPQHF	TGCGCCAGCAGCCAAGCGGTCTCTAATCAGCCCCAGCATTTT	.	TRBJ1-5	.	TRBV4-1
CASSSGGRGMDGYTF	TGTGCCAGCAGCTCGGGGGGCAGGGGTATGGATGGCTACACCTTC	.	TRBJ1-2	.	TRBV5-4
CASPSPDRLSYNSPLHF	TGTGCCAGTCCATCACCGGACAGGCTATCCTATAATTCACCCCTCCACTTT	TRBD1	TRBJ1-6	.	TRBV19
CASSPDRLFVTGELFF	TGTGCCAGCTCACCGGACAGGCTCTTCGTTACCGGGGAGCTGTTTTTT	TRBD1	TRBJ2-2	.	TRBV18
CASSPGTGNTGELFF	TGCGCCAGCAGCCCAGGGACAGGGAACACCGGGGAGCTGTTTTTT	TRBD1	TRBJ2-2	.	TRBV5-1
CASRGPRLAGDEQFF	TGTGCCAGCAGGGGACCGCGACTAGCGGGAGACGAGCAGTTCTTC	TRBD2	TRBJ2-1	once	TRBV27
CATSSRSTGGTVNQPQHF	TGTGCCACCAGCTCTCGAAGCACAGGGGGAACTGTCAATCAGCCCCAGCATTTT	TRBD1	TRBJ1-5	.	TRBV15
CASRHDRGLLYEQYF	TGTGCCAGCAGGCATGACAGGGGACTACTATACGAGCAGTACTTC	.	TRBJ2-7	.	TRBV6-5
CASSPEGGVTEAFF	TGTGCCAGCAGCCCAGAGGGGGGGGTGACTGAAGCTTTCTTT	.	TRBJ1-1	.	TRBV4-2
CAISARTGGAYEQYF	TGTGCCATCAGTGCTAGGACAGGGGGGGCCTACGAGCAGTACTTC	TRBD1	TRBJ2-7	once	TRBV10-3
CSIRTGESEKLFF	TGCAGCATAAGGACAGGGGAGAGTGAAAAACTGTTTTTT	TRBD1	TRBJ1-4	.	TRBV29-1
CASSRQLTSDEQFF	TGTGCCAGCAGCCGTCAACTAACTAGCGATGAGCAGTTCTTC	TRBD2	TRBJ2-1	.	TRBV11-3
CASSTPRGLPNEQFF	TGTGCCAGCAGCACCCCGAGGGGACTACCCAATGAGCAGTTCTTC	.	TRBJ2-1	.	TRBV21-1
CASSLAEANTGELFF	TGCGCCAGCAGCCTGGCGGAGGCGAACACCGGGGAGCTGTTTTTT	.	TRBJ2-2	.	TRBV5-1
CASSSGYLADTQYF	TGTGCCAGCAGCTCAGGGTACCTAGCAGATACGCAGTATTTT	.	TRBJ2-3	.	TRBV11-2
CASSPGQSHGYTF	TGTGCCAGCAGCCCGGGACAGAGTCATGGCTACACCTTC	TRBD1	TRBJ1-2	.	TRBV14
CASSPISGANYEQYF	TGTGCCAGCTCACCGATTTCGGGAGCAAACTACGAGCAGTACTTC	.	TRBJ2-7	.	TRBV18
CASSLLSGELFF	TGTGCCAGCAGCTTATTATCCGGGGAGCTGTTTTTT	.	TRBJ2-2	.	TRBV7-3
CASSAGRSNEKLFF	TGTGCCAGCAGCGCCGGGAGGTCTAATGAAAAACTGTTTTTT	.	TRBJ1-4	once	TRBV11-3
CASSGSGQGAEKLFF	TGTGCCAGCAGTGGTAGCGGACAGGGGGCCGAAAAACTGTTTTTT	TRBD1	TRBJ1-4	.	TRBV7-9
CASSLFRSFLNYGYTF	TGTGCCAGCAGTTTGTTCAGGTCTTTCCTCAACTATGGCTACACCTTC	.	TRBJ1-2	.	TRBV28
CASSQYRGGVTGELFF	TGTGCCAGCAGCCAGTACAGGGGGGGAGTCACCGGGGAGCTGTTTTTT	.	TRBJ2-2	once	TRBV4-2
CAATKGDGYTF	TGTGCCGCCACTAAGGGGGATGGCTACACCTTC	.	TRBJ1-2	.	TRBV19
CASSMRGSISYEQYF	TGTGCCAGTAGTATGAGAGGTTCGATCTCCTACGAGCAGTACTTC	.	TRBJ2-7	.	TRBV19
CASSLGQDGGYTF	TGCGCCAGCAGCTTGGGCCAGGATGGTGGCTACACCTTC	.	TRBJ1-2	.	TRBV5-1
CASSLGDREDTEAFF	TGTGCCAGCAGCTTAGGAGACAGGGAGGACACTGAAGCTTTCTTT	TRBD1	TRBJ1-1	.	TRBV7-9
CASSTGQGTTSRGYTF	TGTGCCAGCAGCACGGGACAGGGCACCACTTCGCGTGGCTACACCTTC	TRBD1	TRBJ1-2	.	TRBV3-1/TRBV3-2
CASSRGGTSGINEQFF	TGTGCCAGCAGCCGCGGCGGGACTAGCGGGATTAATGAGCAGTTCTTC	TRBD2	TRBJ2-1	.	TRBV11-3
CASSRAGLPYEQYF	TGCGCCAGCAGTCGGGCAGGGCTGCCCTACGAGCAGTACTTC	.	TRBJ2-7	.	TRBV10-1
CASSIDGTSGGPRGYEQYF	TGTGCCAGTAGTATAGACGGGACTAGCGGGGGGCCGAGAGGCTACGAGCAGTACTTC	TRBD2	TRBJ2-7	.	TRBV19